A selection of T cell receptor beta chains follows, all from one sample in a study of beta chain features in type 1 diabetes. Generated by immunoSEQ multiplex PCR, the TCRdb table keeps only in-frame clones and is missing some. The sample has some 410,000 clones; roughly an eighth are singletons. Sequencing was carried out using naive CD4+ T cells from blood. The source is a young woman in good health. Both conserved end residues are part of each CDR3. The D gene is left open where the match is weak. Clone sizes are given selectively: once, few, many, or a class where the clone is expanded.

clone_size | j_call | v_call | d_call | cdr3_nt | cdr3_aa
NA | TRBJ2-5 | TRBV7-9 | NA | TGTGCCAGCAGCTTAGGCCCCGCGGGGGAGACCCAGTACTTC | CASSLGPAGETQYF
NA | TRBJ2-5 | TRBV2 | NA | TGTGCCAGCACCCCCCGGGGCAATACTGAGACCCAGTACTTC | CASTPRGNTETQYF
NA | TRBJ2-3 | TRBV7-8 | NA | TGTGCCAGCAGCGCGGAACGGGATACGCAGTATTTT | CASSAERDTQYF
NA | TRBJ2-1 | TRBV27 | NA | TGTGCCAGCAGTTTATCTCCGTACAGCTACAATGAGCAGTTCTTC | CASSLSPYSYNEQFF
NA | TRBJ2-2 | TRBV5-1 | NA | TGCGCCAGCACCCCAGTGATCAACACCGGGGAGCTGTTTTTT | CASTPVINTGELFF
many | TRBJ2-2 | TRBV30 | TRBD1 | TGTGCCTGGAGTGTATGGCGGACAGGGGGCGTATCCGGGGAGCTGTTTTTT | CAWSVWRTGGVSGELFF
NA | TRBJ1-1 | TRBV5-1 | NA | TGCGCCAGCAGCTATACGAGGAACACTGAAGCTTTCTTT | CASSYTRNTEAFF
many | TRBJ1-2 | TRBV21-1 | NA | TGTGCCAGCAGCACAGGTGGCTACACCTTC | CASSTGGYTF
few | TRBJ2-5 | TRBV7-3 | TRBD1 | TGTGCCAGCAGCTCAGGGACAGTCCAAGAGACCCAGTACTTC | CASSSGTVQETQYF
few | TRBJ2-3 | TRBV29-1 | NA | TGCAGCGTTGAAGAAGGATGGTCAGCAGATACGCAGTATTTT | CSVEEGWSADTQYF
many | TRBJ2-1 | TRBV19 | NA | TGTGCCAGCAGGGCCTACAATGAGCAGTTCTTC | CASRAYNEQFF
few | TRBJ2-2 | TRBV2 | NA | TGTGCCAGCAGTGAGGCTCGGGAGCTGTTTTTT | CASSEARELFF
few | TRBJ2-1 | TRBV27 | NA | TGTGCCAGCAGTTTATCGAGTGCAGGAGCCTACAATGAGCAGTTCTTC | CASSLSSAGAYNEQFF
NA | TRBJ1-2 | TRBV7-9 | NA | TGTGCCAGCAGCCCCGGGAGCTTTAGGGTGAGCTATGGCTACACCTTC | CASSPGSFRVSYGYTF
few | TRBJ2-1 | TRBV2 | TRBD1 | TGTGCCAGCAGTTCGGACAGGGGGCGGCAGTTCTTC | CASSSDRGRQFF
NA | TRBJ1-5 | TRBV29-1 | TRBD1 | TGCAGCGCCGCCCGGGACAGTAATCAGCCCCAGCATTTT | CSAARDSNQPQHF
NA | TRBJ1-1 | TRBV6-5 | NA | TGTGCCACCCATACAAGAAGTAAAGCTTTCTTT | CATHTRSKAFF
few | TRBJ2-3 | TRBV29-1 | NA | TGCAGCGTTGAAGACTTAGTAAGGTATTTT | CSVEDLVRYF
NA | TRBJ2-5 | TRBV27 | TRBD2 | TGTGCCAGCAGTTCCGAGACTAGCGGCCAAGAGACCCAGTACTTC | CASSSETSGQETQYF
few | TRBJ1-1 | TRBV7-9 | NA | TGTGCCAGCAGCTTAGCGGGGATGGTGAACACTGAAGCTTTCTTT | CASSLAGMVNTEAFF
few | TRBJ2-3 | TRBV5-1 | NA | TGCGCCAGCAGCCTCCTCCGGGACATCACAGATACGCAGTATTTT | CASSLLRDITDTQYF
few | TRBJ1-3 | TRBV9 | NA | TGTGCCAGCAGCGGCCAGTCTGGAAACACCATATATTTT | CASSGQSGNTIYF
few | TRBJ2-7 | TRBV30 | TRBD1 | TGTGCCTGGAGTGACAGGGGACGGAATGGCGAGCAGTACTTC | CAWSDRGRNGEQYF
few | TRBJ2-3 | TRBV10-3 | NA | TGTGCCATCAGTCCCTCCGGGACATCAGCAGATACGCAGTATTTT | CAISPSGTSADTQYF
NA | TRBJ1-5 | TRBV9 | NA | TGTGCCAGCAGCCCCTCGGGACAACTAAAGCCCCAGCATTTT | CASSPSGQLKPQHF
NA | TRBJ2-3 | TRBV29-1 | TRBD2 | TGCAGCCAGCGGGGCGCCACAGATACGCAGTATTTT | CSQRGATDTQYF
NA | TRBJ2-7 | TRBV11-2 | NA | TGTGCCAGCAGGGACCTCCGATTGGGGTACGAGCAGTACTTC | CASRDLRLGYEQYF
NA | TRBJ2-1 | TRBV9 | NA | TGTGCCAGCAGCGTAGACGGAAGCGGAACTCCCTACAATGAGCAGTTCTTC | CASSVDGSGTPYNEQFF
NA | TRBJ2-2 | TRBV9 | NA | TGTGCCAGCAGCGTCTTGAGTACGAACACCGGGGAGCTGTTTTTT | CASSVLSTNTGELFF
NA | TRBJ2-7 | TRBV27 | TRBD1 | TGTGCCAGCAGTACGTCCCGGGACAGTTTCGAGCAGTACTTC | CASSTSRDSFEQYF
NA | TRBJ2-1 | TRBV28 | NA | TGTGCCAGCAGTAACAAACAGGGACATGAGCAGTTCTTC | CASSNKQGHEQFF
NA | TRBJ2-2 | TRBV13 | NA | TGTGCCAGCAGCTTAAGCAGGGCCACCGGGGAGCTGTTTTTT | CASSLSRATGELFF
NA | TRBJ1-2 | TRBV7-2 | NA | TGTGCCAGCAGCTTAGTTCAGGGGCCCCTTAACTATGGCTACACCTTC | CASSLVQGPLNYGYTF
once | TRBJ2-2 | TRBV9 | NA | TGTGCCAGCAGCGTAAGCTACACCGGGGAGCTGTTTTTT | CASSVSYTGELFF
NA | TRBJ2-1 | TRBV6-5 | TRBD2 | TGTGCCAGCAGTCGGACTAGCGGATACAATGAGCAGTTCTTC | CASSRTSGYNEQFF